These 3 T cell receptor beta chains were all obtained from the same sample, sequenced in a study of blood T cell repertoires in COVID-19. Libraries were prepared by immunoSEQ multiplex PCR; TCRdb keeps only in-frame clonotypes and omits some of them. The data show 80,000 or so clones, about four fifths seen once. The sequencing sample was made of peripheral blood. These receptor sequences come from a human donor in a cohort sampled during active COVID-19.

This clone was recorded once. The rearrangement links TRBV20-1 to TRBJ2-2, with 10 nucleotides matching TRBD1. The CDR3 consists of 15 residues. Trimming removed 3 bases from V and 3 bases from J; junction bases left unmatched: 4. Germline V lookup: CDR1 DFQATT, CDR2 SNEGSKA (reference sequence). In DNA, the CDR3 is TGCAGTGCTAGTCGGGGGACAGGGGACACCGGGGAGCTGTTTTTT. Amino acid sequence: CSASRGTGDTGELFF.

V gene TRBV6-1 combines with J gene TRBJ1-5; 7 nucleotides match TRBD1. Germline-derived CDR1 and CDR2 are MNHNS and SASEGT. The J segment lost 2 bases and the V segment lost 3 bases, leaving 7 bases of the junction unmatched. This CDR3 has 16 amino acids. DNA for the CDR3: TGTGCCAGCAGTGATTTGGGGACAGAAGGCAATCAGCCCCAGCATTTT. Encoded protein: CASSDLGTEGNQPQHF.

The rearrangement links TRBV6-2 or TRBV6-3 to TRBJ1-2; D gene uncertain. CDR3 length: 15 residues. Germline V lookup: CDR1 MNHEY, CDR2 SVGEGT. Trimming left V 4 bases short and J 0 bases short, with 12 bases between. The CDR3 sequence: CASSSHGDSNYGYTF. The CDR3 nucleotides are TGTGCCAGCAGTTCCCACGGGGATTCTAACTATGGCTACACCTTC.